Listed below are T cell receptor beta chains from one sample, sequenced in a study of regulatory T cells in long-lasting Graves disease. TCRdb reanalysed the multiplex PCR reads using MiXCR and keeps one entry per CDR3 protein. The sample lists approximately 440,000 distinct CDR3 sequences; 20% to 25% were seen once. Sample: peripheral blood mononuclear cells (PBMCs), taken when the disease was refractory, from a patient treated with antithyroid drugs. The receptors derive from a female donor with Graves disease. Both conserved end residues are part of each CDR3. A D gene is named only where the DNA matches it firmly. Some rows have no size entry. The others give once, few or many, or a class for an expanded clone.

NA	TRBV2	TRBJ1-2	many	CASSEVEAKGYTF	TGTGCCAGCAGTGAAGTTGAGGCTAAGGGCTACACCTTC
TRBD1	TRBV7-2	TRBJ2-7	NA	CASSLGDRVYEQYF	TGTGCCAGCAGCCTAGGCGACAGGGTCTACGAGCAGTACTTC
NA	TRBV5-4	TRBJ1-4	NA	CASSSDRNDEKLFF	TGTGCCAGCAGCAGTGACAGGAATGATGAAAAACTGTTTTTT
TRBD1	TRBV28	TRBJ2-7	many	CASSSPGTGPYEQYF	TGTGCCAGCAGTTCCCCCGGGACAGGACCCTACGAGCAGTACTTC
NA	TRBV4-2	TRBJ1-5	NA	CASSQSRDGKKNQPQHF	TGTGCCAGCAGCCAAAGTCGGGACGGAAAAAAGAATCAGCCCCAGCATTTT
TRBD2	TRBV12-3/TRBV12-4	TRBJ2-3	few	CASNRLAGGADTQYF	TGTGCCAGCAACCGACTAGCGGGGGGAGCAGATACGCAGTATTTT
NA	TRBV20-1	TRBJ1-2	many	CSAGLGDGYTF	TGCAGTGCTGGCTTGGGGGATGGCTACACCTTC
TRBD2	TRBV6-5	TRBJ2-7	few	CASSYTGTSGRNYPYEQYF	TGTGCCAGCAGTTACACCGGGACTAGCGGGAGAAACTATCCCTACGAGCAGTACTTC
NA	TRBV27	TRBJ2-7	NA	CASSFPWTREQYF	TGTGCCAGCAGTTTCCCCTGGACAAGGGAGCAGTACTTC
TRBD1	TRBV29-1	TRBJ2-5	few	CSVARTGGETQYF	TGCAGCGTGGCCCGGACAGGTGGGGAGACCCAGTACTTC
NA	TRBV24-1	TRBJ2-7	NA	CATSDYLGDEQYF	TGTGCCACCAGTGATTATTTAGGAGACGAGCAGTACTTC
NA	TRBV5-5	TRBJ2-4	once	CASTLRVPISIQYF	TGTGCCAGCACCCTACGGGTACCCATAAGCATTCAGTACTTC